This note documents a single TCR beta chain sequence. Everyone who took part was roughly 18 to 89 years old, and they came from about 23 US areas. Participants reported their clinical history, and cohort assignment relied on those reports. This CDR3 spans 13 amino acids. Germline loops: CDR1 SGHTA, CDR2 FQGNSA. V trimming: 5 bases; J trimming: 14 bases; junction bases outside the gene matches: 8. This sample was taken from a study of blood T cell repertoires in COVID-19. Overall study context: Both acute and convalescent COVID-19 samples were obtained from the United States, Italy and Spain.

Sequencing used immunoSEQ multiplex PCR; TCRdb keeps in-frame clones, though not all of them. The table lists approximately 250,000 clones, over 75% of them singletons. The V call is TRBV7-2, the J call TRBJ1-6; 8 positions agree with TRBD1. Sequencing input: PBMCs or T cells enriched from blood (not recorded which). This TCR was recovered from a woman aged 45-60 years with acute COVID-19. CDR3 protein: CASSRPTGVSLHF. The CDR3 DNA reads as TGTGCCAGCAGCCGACCGACAGGGGTTTCCCTCCACTTT.